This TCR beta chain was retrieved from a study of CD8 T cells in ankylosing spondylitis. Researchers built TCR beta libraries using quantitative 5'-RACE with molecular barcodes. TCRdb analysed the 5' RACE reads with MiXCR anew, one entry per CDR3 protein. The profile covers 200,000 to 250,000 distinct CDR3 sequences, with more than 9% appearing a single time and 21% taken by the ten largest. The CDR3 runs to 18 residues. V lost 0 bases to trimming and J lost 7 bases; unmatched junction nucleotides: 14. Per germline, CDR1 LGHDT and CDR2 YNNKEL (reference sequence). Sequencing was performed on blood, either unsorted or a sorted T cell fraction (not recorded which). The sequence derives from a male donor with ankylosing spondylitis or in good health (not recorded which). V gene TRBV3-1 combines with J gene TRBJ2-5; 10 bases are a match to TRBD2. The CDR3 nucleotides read TGTGCCAGCAGCCAAGATCACTTGACTAGCGGGTGGGTGGCGACCCAGTACTTC. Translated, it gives CASSQDHLTSGWVATQYF.